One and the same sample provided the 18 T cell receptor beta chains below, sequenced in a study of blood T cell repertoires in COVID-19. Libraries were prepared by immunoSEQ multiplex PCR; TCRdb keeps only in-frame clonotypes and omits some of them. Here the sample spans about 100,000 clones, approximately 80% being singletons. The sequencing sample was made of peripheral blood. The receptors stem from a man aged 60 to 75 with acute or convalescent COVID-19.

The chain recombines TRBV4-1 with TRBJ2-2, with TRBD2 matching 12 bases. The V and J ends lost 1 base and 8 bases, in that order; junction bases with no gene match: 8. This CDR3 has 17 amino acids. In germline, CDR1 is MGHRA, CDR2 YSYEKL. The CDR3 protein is CASSQVQLAGGAGELFF. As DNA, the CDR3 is TGCGCCAGCAGCCAAGTTCAACTAGCGGGAGGTGCAGGGGAGCTGTTTTTT.

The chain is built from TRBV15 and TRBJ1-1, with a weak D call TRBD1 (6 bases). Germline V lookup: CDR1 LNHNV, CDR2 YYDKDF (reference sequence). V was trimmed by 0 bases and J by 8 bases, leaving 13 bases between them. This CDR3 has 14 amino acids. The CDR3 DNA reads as TGTGCCACCAGCAGAGAGGGGGCCCTACCCGAAGCTTTCTTT. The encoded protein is CATSREGALPEAFF.

In nucleotides, the CDR3 is TGCGCCAGCAGCTTGGGACAGGGACTTAATGAAAAACTGTTTTTT. Translation gives CASSLGQGLNEKLFF. The chain combines TRBV5-1 with TRBJ1-4; 7 bases fit TRBD1. This CDR3 has 15 residues. V was pared by 0 bases and J by 4 bases, with 3 bases of the junction left unmatched. Looked up from germline, CDR1 is SGHRS and CDR2 is YFSETQ.

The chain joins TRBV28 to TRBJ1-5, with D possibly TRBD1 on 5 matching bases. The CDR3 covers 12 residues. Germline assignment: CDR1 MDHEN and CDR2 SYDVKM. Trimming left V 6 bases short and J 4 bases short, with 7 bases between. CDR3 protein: CASRGPNQPQHF. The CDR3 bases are TGTGCCAGCAGGGGGCCTAATCAGCCCCAGCATTTT.

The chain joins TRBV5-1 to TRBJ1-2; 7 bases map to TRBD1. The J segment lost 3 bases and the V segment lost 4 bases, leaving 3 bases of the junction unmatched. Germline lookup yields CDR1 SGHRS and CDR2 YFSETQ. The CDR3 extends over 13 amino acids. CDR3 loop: CASSLTGDYGYTF. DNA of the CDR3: TGCGCCAGCAGCCTCACAGGGGACTATGGCTACACCTTC.

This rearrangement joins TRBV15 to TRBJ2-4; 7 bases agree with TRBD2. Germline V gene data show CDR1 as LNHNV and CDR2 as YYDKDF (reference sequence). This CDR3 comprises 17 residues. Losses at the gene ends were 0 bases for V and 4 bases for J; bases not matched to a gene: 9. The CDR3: CATSRDPSGDLKNIQYF. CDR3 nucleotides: TGTGCCACCAGCAGAGATCCTAGCGGCGACCTAAAAAACATTCAGTACTTC.

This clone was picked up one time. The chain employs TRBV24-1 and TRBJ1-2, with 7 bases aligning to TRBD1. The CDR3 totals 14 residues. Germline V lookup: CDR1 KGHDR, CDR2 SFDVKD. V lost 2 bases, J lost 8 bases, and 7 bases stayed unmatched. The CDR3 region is CATSDSGQAWGYTF. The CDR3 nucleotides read TGTGCCACCAGTGATTCCGGACAGGCCTGGGGCTACACCTTC.

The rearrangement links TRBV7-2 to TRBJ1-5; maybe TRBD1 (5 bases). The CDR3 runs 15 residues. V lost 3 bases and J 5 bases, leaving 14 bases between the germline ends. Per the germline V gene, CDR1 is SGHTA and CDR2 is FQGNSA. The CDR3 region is CASSLGDSFYQPQHF. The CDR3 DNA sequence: TGTGCCAGCAGCTTGGGTGACAGCTTCTATCAGCCCCAGCATTTT. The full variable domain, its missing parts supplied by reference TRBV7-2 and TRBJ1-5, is GAGVSQSPSNKVTEKGKDVELRCDPISGHTALYWYRQSLGQGLEFLIYFQGNSAPDKSGLPSDRFSAERTGGSVSTLTIQRTQQEDSAVYLCASSLGDSFYQPQHFGDGTRLSIL.

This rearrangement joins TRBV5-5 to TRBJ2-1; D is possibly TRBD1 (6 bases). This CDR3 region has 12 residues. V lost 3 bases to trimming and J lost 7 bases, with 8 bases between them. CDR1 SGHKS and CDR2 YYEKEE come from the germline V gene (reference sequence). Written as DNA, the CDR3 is TGTGCCAGCAGCTCCACAGGGAATGAGCAGTTCTTC. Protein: CASSSTGNEQFF.

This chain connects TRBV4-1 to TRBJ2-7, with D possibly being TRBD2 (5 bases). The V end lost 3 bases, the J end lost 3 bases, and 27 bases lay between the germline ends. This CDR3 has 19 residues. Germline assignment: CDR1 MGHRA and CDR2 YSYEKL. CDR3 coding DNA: TGCGCCAGCAGCCATGCGACCGGAACAAAACGGGGAAACTTCTACGAGCAGTACTTC. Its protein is CASSHATGTKRGNFYEQYF.

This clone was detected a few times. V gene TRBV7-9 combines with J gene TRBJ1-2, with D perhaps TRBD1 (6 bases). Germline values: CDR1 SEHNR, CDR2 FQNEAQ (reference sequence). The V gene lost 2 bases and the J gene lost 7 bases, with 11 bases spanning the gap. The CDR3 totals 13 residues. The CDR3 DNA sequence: TGTGCCAGCAGCTTACTACAGGGCGGTGGCTACACCTTC. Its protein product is CASSLLQGGGYTF.

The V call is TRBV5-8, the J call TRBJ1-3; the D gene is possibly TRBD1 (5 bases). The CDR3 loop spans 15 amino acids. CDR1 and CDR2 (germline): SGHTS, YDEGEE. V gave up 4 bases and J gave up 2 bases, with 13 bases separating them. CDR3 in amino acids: CASSPQGGTGNTIYF. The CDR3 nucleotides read TGTGCCAGCAGCCCCCAGGGCGGGACTGGAAACACCATATATTTT.

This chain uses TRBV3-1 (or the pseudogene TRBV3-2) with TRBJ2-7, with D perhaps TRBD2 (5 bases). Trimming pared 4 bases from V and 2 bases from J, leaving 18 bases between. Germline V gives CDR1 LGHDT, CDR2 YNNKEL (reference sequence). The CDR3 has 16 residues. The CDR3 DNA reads TGTGCCAGCAGCCGGACGCAGGCGGGCCTCCCCTACGAGCAGTACTTC. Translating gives CASSRTQAGLPYEQYF.

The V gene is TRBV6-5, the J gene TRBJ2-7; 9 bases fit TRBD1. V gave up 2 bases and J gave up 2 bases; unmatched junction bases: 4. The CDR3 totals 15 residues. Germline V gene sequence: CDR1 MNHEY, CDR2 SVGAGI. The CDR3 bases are TGTGCCAGCAGTTACACTGACAGGGGGGCCTACGAGCAGTACTTC. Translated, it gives CASSYTDRGAYEQYF.

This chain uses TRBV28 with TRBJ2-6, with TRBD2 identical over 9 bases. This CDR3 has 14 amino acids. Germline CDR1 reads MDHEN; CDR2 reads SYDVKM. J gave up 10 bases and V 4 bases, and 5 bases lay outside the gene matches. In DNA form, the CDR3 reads TGTGCCAGCAGTTCACCGGGACTAGCTAACGTCCTGACTTTC. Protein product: CASSSPGLANVLTF.

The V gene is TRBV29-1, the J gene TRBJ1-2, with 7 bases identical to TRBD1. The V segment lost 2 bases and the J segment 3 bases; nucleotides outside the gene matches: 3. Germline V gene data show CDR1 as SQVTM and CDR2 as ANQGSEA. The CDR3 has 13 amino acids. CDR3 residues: CSVEKGADYGYTF. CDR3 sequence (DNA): TGCAGCGTTGAAAAGGGGGCTGACTATGGCTACACCTTC.

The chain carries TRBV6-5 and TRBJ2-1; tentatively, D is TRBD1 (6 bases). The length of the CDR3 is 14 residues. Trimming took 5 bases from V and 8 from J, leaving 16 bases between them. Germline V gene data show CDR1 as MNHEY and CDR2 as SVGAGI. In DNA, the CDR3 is TGTGCCAGCAGTCTCAACAGGGTCTTCGATGAGCAGTTCTTC. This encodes CASSLNRVFDEQFF.

For the CDR3, the DNA is TGTGCCAGCAGAGGACAGCCTCGAAACGAGCAGTACTTC. Translating gives CASRGQPRNEQYF. The rearrangement links TRBV7-2 to TRBJ2-7, with D perhaps TRBD1 (6 bases). V was trimmed by 6 bases and J by 5 bases, leaving 14 bases between them. The V gene's germline CDR1 is SGHTA and CDR2 FQGNSA. The CDR3 sequence is 13 residues long.